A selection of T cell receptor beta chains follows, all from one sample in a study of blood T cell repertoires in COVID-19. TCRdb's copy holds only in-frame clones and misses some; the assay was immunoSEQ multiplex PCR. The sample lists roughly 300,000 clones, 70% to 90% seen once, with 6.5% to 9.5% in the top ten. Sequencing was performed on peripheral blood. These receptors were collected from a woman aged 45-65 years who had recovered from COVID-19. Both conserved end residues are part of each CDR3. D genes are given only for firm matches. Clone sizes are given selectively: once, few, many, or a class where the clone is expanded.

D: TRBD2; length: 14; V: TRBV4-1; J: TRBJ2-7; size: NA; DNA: TGCGCCAGCAGGGGTAGCGGGGGGGCCGAAGAGCAGTACTTC; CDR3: CASRGSGGAEEQYF
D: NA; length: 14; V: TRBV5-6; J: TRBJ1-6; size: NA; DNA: TGTGCCAGCAGCTTAGAACGGAGGGACTCACCCCTCCACTTT; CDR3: CASSLERRDSPLHF
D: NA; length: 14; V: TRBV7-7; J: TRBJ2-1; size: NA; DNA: TGTGCCAGCAGCTCACAACAGTCTGATAATGAGCAGTTCTTC; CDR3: CASSSQQSDNEQFF
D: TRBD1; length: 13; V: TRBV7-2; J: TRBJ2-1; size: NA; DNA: TGTGCCAGCAGCCGGACAGGGCGGAATGAGCAGTTCTTC; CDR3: CASSRTGRNEQFF
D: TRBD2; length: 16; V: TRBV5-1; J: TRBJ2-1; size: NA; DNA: TGCGCCAGCAGCAACTACCTAGCGGCAACTAACAATGAGCAGTTCTTC; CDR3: CASSNYLAATNNEQFF
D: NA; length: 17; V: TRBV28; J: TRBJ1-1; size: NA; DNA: TGTGCCAGCAGTTCCCTCGCAGGTGGCTGGTGGTACACTGAAGCTTTCTTT; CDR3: CASSSLAGGWWYTEAFF
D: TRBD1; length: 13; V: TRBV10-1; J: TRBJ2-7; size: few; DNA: TGCGCCAGCAGGGACAGGGGAGCCTACGAGCAGTACTTC; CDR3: CASRDRGAYEQYF
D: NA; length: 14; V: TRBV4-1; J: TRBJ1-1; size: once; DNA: TGCGCCAGCAGCCTCCCGACAGCTGACACTGAAGCTTTCTTT; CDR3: CASSLPTADTEAFF
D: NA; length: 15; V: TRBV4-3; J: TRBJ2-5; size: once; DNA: TGCGCCAGCAGCCCAGTCAGGACATCACAAGAGACCCAGTACTTC; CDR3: CASSPVRTSQETQYF
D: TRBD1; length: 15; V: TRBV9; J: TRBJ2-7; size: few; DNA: TGTGCCAGCGGACCGTCCGGGACAGGGGGTGGCGAGCAGTACTTC; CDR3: CASGPSGTGGGEQYF
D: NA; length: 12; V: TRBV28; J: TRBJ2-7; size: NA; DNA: TGTGCCAGCAGTTTAGCGGGGTTCGAGCAGTACTTC; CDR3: CASSLAGFEQYF
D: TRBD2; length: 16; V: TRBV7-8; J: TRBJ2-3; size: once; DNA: TGTGCCAGCAGCTTAGCCAGCGGGGGGAACACAGATACGCAGTATTTT; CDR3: CASSLASGGNTDTQYF
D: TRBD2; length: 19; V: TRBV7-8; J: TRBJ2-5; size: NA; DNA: TGTGCCAGCAGCTTAAGGCGGGCTTGGGGCGGGAGCGAGGGGGAGACCCAGTACTTC; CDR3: CASSLRRAWGGSEGETQYF
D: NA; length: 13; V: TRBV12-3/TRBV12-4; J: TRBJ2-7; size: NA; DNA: TGTGCCAGCAGGCGGGACCGAACCTACGAGCAGTACTTC; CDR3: CASRRDRTYEQYF
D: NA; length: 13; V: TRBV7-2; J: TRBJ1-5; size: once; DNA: TGTGCCAGCAGCTCCGGGGGGAATCAGCCCCAGCATTTT; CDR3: CASSSGGNQPQHF
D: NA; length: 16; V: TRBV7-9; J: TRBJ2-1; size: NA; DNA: TGTGCCAGCAGCCACGGGACTTTTTGGTCCGACAGTGAGCAGTTCTTC; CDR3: CASSHGTFWSDSEQFF
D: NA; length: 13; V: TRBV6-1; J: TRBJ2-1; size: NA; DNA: TGTGCCAGCAGTGAAAGTAGAGTAAATGAGCAGTTCTTC; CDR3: CASSESRVNEQFF
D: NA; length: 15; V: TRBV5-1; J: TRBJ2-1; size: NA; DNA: TGCGCCAGCAGCTTCTCAAGCGGGCCCGACAATGAGCAGTTCTTC; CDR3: CASSFSSGPDNEQFF
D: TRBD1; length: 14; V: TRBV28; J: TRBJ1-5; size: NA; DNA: TGTGCCAGCAGTAACAGGGGTAGCAATCAGCCCCAGCATTTT; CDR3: CASSNRGSNQPQHF
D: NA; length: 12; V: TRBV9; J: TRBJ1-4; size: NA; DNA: TGTGCCAGCAGCGTCACCGGTGAAAAACTGTTTTTT; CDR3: CASSVTGEKLFF
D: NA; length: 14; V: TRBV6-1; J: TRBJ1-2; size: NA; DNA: TGTGCCAGCAGTGAATCCGGGGGTTGGAATGGCTACACCTTC; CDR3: CASSESGGWNGYTF
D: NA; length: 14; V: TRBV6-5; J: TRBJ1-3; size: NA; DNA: TGTGCCAGCATCAGCAGGACAGCCGGAAACACCATATATTTT; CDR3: CASISRTAGNTIYF
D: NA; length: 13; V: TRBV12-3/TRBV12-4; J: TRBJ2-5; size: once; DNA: TGTGCCAGCAGTTTAGCGAGGAGAGAGACCCAGTACTTC; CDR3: CASSLARRETQYF
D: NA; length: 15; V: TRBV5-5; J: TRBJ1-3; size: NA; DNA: TGTGCCAGCAGCTTTTCCTCGGGAGCGGGAAACACCATATATTTT; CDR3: CASSFSSGAGNTIYF
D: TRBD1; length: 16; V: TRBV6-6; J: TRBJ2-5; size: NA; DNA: TGTGCCAGCAGTTACGGTCCCCGGGACAGGGAAGAGACCCAGTACTTC; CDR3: CASSYGPRDREETQYF
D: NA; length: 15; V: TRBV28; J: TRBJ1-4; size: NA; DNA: TGTGCCAGCAGTTTCTTCGTCAGGGAAGGAGAAAAACTGTTTTTT; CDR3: CASSFFVREGEKLFF
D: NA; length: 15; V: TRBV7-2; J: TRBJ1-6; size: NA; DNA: TGTGCCAGCAGCCGGTCGGGAGTTGGGGATTCACCCCTCCACTTT; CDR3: CASSRSGVGDSPLHF
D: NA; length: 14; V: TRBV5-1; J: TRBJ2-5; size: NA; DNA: TGCGCCAGCAGCTTGGGGGGCGTGGGAGAGACCCAGTACTTC; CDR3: CASSLGGVGETQYF
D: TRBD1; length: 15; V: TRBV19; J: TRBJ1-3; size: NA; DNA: TGTGCCAGTATCGGGACAGGGGCGCGCGGAAACACCATATATTTT; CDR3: CASIGTGARGNTIYF
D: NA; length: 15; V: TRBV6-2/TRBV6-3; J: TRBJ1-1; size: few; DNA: TGTGCCAGCAGTTTGGAGGGGCAGGGGAACACTGAAGCTTTCTTT; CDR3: CASSLEGQGNTEAFF
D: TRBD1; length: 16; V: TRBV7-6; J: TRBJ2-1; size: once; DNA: TGTGCCAGCAGCCCGGACAGGCTGAGCTCCTACAATGAGCAGTTCTTC; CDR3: CASSPDRLSSYNEQFF
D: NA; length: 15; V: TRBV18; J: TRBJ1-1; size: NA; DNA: TGTGCCAGCTCACGGGGCAGGGAAAGAGGCACTGAAGCTTTCTTT; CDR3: CASSRGRERGTEAFF
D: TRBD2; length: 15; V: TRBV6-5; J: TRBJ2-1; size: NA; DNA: TGTGCCAGCAGTTACTCGCGGACTAGCGGTTATGAGCAGTTCTTC; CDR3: CASSYSRTSGYEQFF
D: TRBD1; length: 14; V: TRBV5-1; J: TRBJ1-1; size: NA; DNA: TGCGCCAGCAGCCTGGGACAGCCAAACACTGAAGCTTTCTTT; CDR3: CASSLGQPNTEAFF
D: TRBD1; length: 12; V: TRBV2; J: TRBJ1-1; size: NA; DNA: TGTGCCAGCACCGGACAGGGGGCGCGGGCTTTCTTT; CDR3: CASTGQGARAFF
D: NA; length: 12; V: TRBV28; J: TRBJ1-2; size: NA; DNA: TGTGCCAGCAACAGTGGGGGGTATGGCTACACCTTC; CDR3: CASNSGGYGYTF
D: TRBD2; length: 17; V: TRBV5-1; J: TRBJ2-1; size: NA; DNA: TGCGCCAGCAGCTGGAGCGGGGGACTAGCGGGCGGGAATGAGCAGTTCTTC; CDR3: CASSWSGGLAGGNEQFF
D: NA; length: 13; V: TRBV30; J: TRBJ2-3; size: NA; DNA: TGTGCCTGGAAAGGCGGGGCAGGAGATACGCAGTATTTT; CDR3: CAWKGGAGDTQYF
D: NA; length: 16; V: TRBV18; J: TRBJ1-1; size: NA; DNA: TGTGCCAGCTCACCACCCGATATAGGGGGTGGTACTGAAGCTTTCTTT; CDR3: CASSPPDIGGGTEAFF